This T cell receptor (beta chain) came from a study of blood T cells in healthy people across ages. The germline gives CDR1 SQVTM, CDR2 ANQGSEA. There are 13 residues in the CDR3. Trimming shortened V by 2 bases and J by 1 base, and 9 bases separated the two germline ends. Combining a sample-barcoded 5' primer with a J-beta primer mix, a second PCR ran for roughly 7 to 12 cycles. TCRdb used MiXCR to reprocess the 5' RACE reads, holding one entry per CDR3 protein. The data contain fewer than 600,000 distinct CDR3 sequences, about 28% of them seen just once; the ten biggest clones take up approximately 3.6%. In its sample, this clonotype was seen a few times. Its specificity is not known. Study observations and caveats: The unknown donor CMV status may have confounded expanded clonotype changes.

This sample was also put to use in a study of T cells of mothers and their children.

The chain couples TRBV29-1 to TRBJ2-7, with TRBD2 as a possible D gene (5 bases). The sequencing input was blood. The clonotype was recovered from a boy aged 2 to 10 in good health. The CDR3 region is CSVELGSSYEQYF. The CDR3 DNA reads as TGCAGCGTTGAATTGGGGAGTTCCTACGAGCAGTACTTC.